Listed below are T cell receptor beta chains from one sample, sequenced in a study of cytomegalovirus exposure and HLA in healthy donors. Only in-frame clones appear in the TCRdb table, and some are missing; sequencing was by immunoSEQ multiplex PCR. This sample yields approximately 150,000 clones, of which roughly 75% are seen a single time; more than 2.5% belongs to the top ten. The sequencing input was PBMCs. These receptor sequences come from a female donor in good health and CMV-seronegative. Each CDR3 is given with its conserved first and last residue. The D gene is left open where the match is weak. The size entry is marked missing in some rows and otherwise reads once, few, many or a size class.

cdr3_length	d_call	v_call	clone_size	j_call	cdr3_aa	cdr3_nt
11	NA	TRBV19	NA	TRBJ2-2	CALRMSGELFF	TGTGCCCTCAGGATGTCCGGGGAGCTGTTTTTT
19	TRBD1	TRBV7-9	NA	TRBJ2-6	CASSSENRGLGSGANVLTF	TGTGCCAGCAGCTCCGAAAACAGGGGCTTGGGCTCTGGGGCCAACGTCCTGACTTTC
15	TRBD1	TRBV7-9	NA	TRBJ2-5	CASSSGTGIEETQYF	TGTGCCAGCAGTTCCGGGACAGGGATAGAAGAGACCCAGTACTTC
13	NA	TRBV19	NA	TRBJ2-7	CASSIAVTYEQYF	TGTGCCAGTAGTATAGCAGTTACCTACGAGCAGTACTTC
14	TRBD2	TRBV27	NA	TRBJ2-5	CASSLLPGGETQYF	TGTGCCAGCAGTCTCCTCCCGGGGGGTGAGACCCAGTACTTC
15	TRBD2	TRBV27	NA	TRBJ2-3	CASNVGLAGADTQYF	TGTGCCAGCAATGTAGGACTAGCGGGAGCAGATACGCAGTATTTT
13	NA	TRBV27	NA	TRBJ1-2	CASSANQFNGYTF	TGTGCCAGCAGTGCGAACCAATTCAATGGCTACACCTTC
13	TRBD1	TRBV29-1	NA	TRBJ2-3	CSVTGQVADTQYF	TGCAGCGTCACGGGACAGGTGGCAGATACGCAGTATTTT
12	NA	TRBV11-2	NA	TRBJ2-5	CASSPSRETQYF	TGTGCCAGCAGCCCATCCAGGGAGACCCAGTACTTC
14	TRBD2	TRBV19	NA	TRBJ2-5	CASGPRGRQETQYF	TGTGCCAGTGGACCGCGGGGGAGACAAGAGACCCAGTACTTC
18	NA	TRBV7-3	NA	TRBJ2-3	CASSPGKSSQLSTDTQYF	TGTGCCAGCAGCCCCGGGAAGAGTAGTCAGCTTAGCACAGATACGCAGTATTTT
15	NA	TRBV19	NA	TRBJ1-1	CASPPNGGGNTEAFF	TGTGCCAGTCCCCCCAACGGCGGGGGGAACACTGAAGCTTTCTTT
13	NA	TRBV5-1	few	TRBJ1-1	CASSFQGNTEAFF	TGCGCCAGCAGCTTTCAGGGGAACACTGAAGCTTTCTTT
15	TRBD1	TRBV11-2	NA	TRBJ2-3	CASSQRTGSTDTQYF	TGTGCCAGCAGCCAAAGGACAGGTAGCACAGATACGCAGTATTTT
15	NA	TRBV7-9	NA	TRBJ2-5	CASSLSSASGETQYF	TGTGCCAGCAGCTTATCTTCGGCTAGTGGAGAGACCCAGTACTTC
14	NA	TRBV7-2	NA	TRBJ1-2	CASSLGGVNYGYTF	TGTGCCAGCAGCTTGGGGGGGGTTAACTATGGCTACACCTTC
15	TRBD2	TRBV6-1	NA	TRBJ2-5	CASSEASGSPETQYF	TGTGCCAGCAGTGAGGCTAGCGGGAGCCCCGAGACCCAGTACTTC
10	NA	TRBV20-1	NA	TRBJ1-2	CSAIDYGYTF	TGCAGTGCAATAGACTATGGCTACACCTTC
16	NA	TRBV7-2	NA	TRBJ2-7	CASSLFPSGEIYEQYF	TGTGCCAGCAGCTTATTTCCTTCAGGGGAAATCTACGAGCAGTACTTC
16	TRBD2	TRBV28	NA	TRBJ2-2	CASSLAGEANTGELFF	TGTGCCAGCAGTTTAGCGGGAGAAGCGAACACCGGGGAGCTGTTTTTT
17	TRBD1	TRBV7-7	NA	TRBJ1-5	CASSLVFDRGVCQPQHF	TGTGCTAGCAGCTTAGTGTTCGACAGGGGCGTTTGTCAGCCCCAGCATTTT
16	TRBD1	TRBV29-1	NA	TRBJ1-5	CSVVVGGSLSNQPQHF	TGCAGCGTTGTTGTAGGGGGCTCTTTGAGCAATCAGCCCCAGCATTTT
17	TRBD1	TRBV14	NA	TRBJ2-7	CASSQGFWDRGTYEQYF	TGTGCCAGCAGCCAAGGTTTTTGGGACAGGGGGACCTACGAGCAGTACTTC
16	NA	TRBV15	NA	TRBJ1-3	CATSRPDRIPGNTIYF	TGTGCCACCAGCAGGCCCGACAGAATCCCTGGAAACACCATATATTTT
16	NA	TRBV7-8	once	TRBJ1-1	CASSPKEGPWNTEAFF	TGTGCCAGCAGCCCTAAGGAGGGCCCGTGGAACACTGAAGCTTTCTTT
15	TRBD1	TRBV29-1	NA	TRBJ1-2	CSGGQGATPGYGYTF	TGCAGCGGAGGACAGGGGGCCACCCCCGGATATGGCTACACCTTC
11	NA	TRBV28	few	TRBJ1-1	CASRAGIEAFF	TGTGCCAGCAGGGCCGGGATTGAAGCTTTCTTT
16	TRBD1	TRBV4-3	NA	TRBJ2-6	CASSQGRYGTGKVLTF	TGCGCCAGCAGCCAAGGCCGATATGGGACAGGAAAAGTCCTGACTTTC
15	TRBD1	TRBV4-2	few	TRBJ1-4	CASSQDQGQAEKLFF	TGTGCCAGCAGCCAAGATCAGGGACAGGCGGAGAAACTGTTTTTT
13	TRBD1	TRBV19	NA	TRBJ2-5	CASSIQGAQTQYF	TGTGCCAGTAGTATACAGGGGGCACAGACCCAGTACTTC
13	NA	TRBV28	NA	TRBJ1-1	CASSPTGMPEAFF	TGTGCCAGCAGTCCTACAGGGATGCCTGAAGCTTTCTTT
13	NA	TRBV19	NA	TRBJ1-1	CASSSTGSTEAFF	TGTGCCAGTAGTTCAACAGGGAGCACTGAAGCTTTCTTT
17	NA	TRBV5-8	NA	TRBJ2-2	CASSLALGAQYTGELFF	TGTGCCAGCAGCTTGGCCCTGGGGGCCCAATACACCGGGGAGCTGTTTTTT
13	NA	TRBV10-2	NA	TRBJ2-2	CASSEGRAGELFF	TGCGCCAGCAGTGAGGGCAGGGCCGGGGAGCTGTTTTTT
16	TRBD2	TRBV7-2	few	TRBJ2-5	CASSSRLAGGQRTQYF	TGTGCCAGCAGCTCGAGACTAGCGGGGGGCCAAAGGACCCAGTACTTC
11	NA	TRBV7-9	NA	TRBJ2-7	CSSSQSYEQYF	TGTTCCAGCAGCCAATCCTACGAGCAGTACTTC
13	NA	TRBV7-6	NA	TRBJ2-2	CASSFREVGELFF	TGTGCCAGCAGCTTCAGGGAGGTCGGGGAGCTGTTTTTT
12	NA	TRBV6-1	NA	TRBJ2-7	CASLTGSYEQYF	TGTGCCAGCCTTACAGGAAGCTACGAGCAGTACTTC
13	TRBD2	TRBV6-6	NA	TRBJ2-3	CASSNSGRVAQYF	TGTGCCAGCAGTAATAGCGGGCGGGTTGCGCAGTATTTT
13	TRBD2	TRBV4-1	NA	TRBJ2-1	CASSTRLAYEQFF	TGCGCCAGCAGCACCAGACTAGCATATGAGCAGTTCTTC